This T cell receptor beta chain was observed in a study of shared clonotypes between healthy human individuals. Germline CDR1 is SGHVS and CDR2 is FQNEAQ. V shed 6 bases and J 6 bases; nucleotides not matched to a gene: 8. The CDR3 totals 14 residues. Sequencing used immunoSEQ multiplex PCR; TCRdb keeps in-frame clones, though not all of them. The sample holds more than 1,200,000 clones, around 98.5% seen once. The rearrangement joins TRBV7-8 to TRBJ2-1; 7 nucleotides align to TRBD1. The source material was naive CD4+ T cells sorted from blood. Subset indicated: CD45RA+ positively selected. This clonotype was sampled from a man aged 25-45 years in good health. This chain's CDR3 is CASRPLGQINEQFF. In nucleotides, the CDR3 is TGTGCCAGCAGACCATTGGGACAGATCAATGAGCAGTTCTTC.